This TCR beta chain originates from a study of identical twins. The V and J ends lost 7 bases and 3 bases, in that order; junction bases with no gene match: 7. The CDR3 runs to 16 residues. Germline V lookup: CDR1 MDHEN, CDR2 SYDVKM. Whole-study results and caveats: Memory repertoires showed no such pattern, whereas abundant cord blood beta clonotypes carried fewer insertions.

One entry per CDR3 protein, called by TCRdb with MiXCR from the 5' RACE reads. This sample carries 200,000 to 250,000 distinct CDR3 sequences, around 8.1% of them seen once, and the ten largest clones take roughly 2%. This clonotype was recorded a few times. Its antigen remains unidentified. The data were also submitted as part of a second study, on yellow fever vaccine responses in identical twins.

The receptor comes from a woman between 18 and 30 years old in good health. This chain links TRBV28 with TRBJ2-6; 9 bases match TRBD1. The sequenced sample consisted of memory (CD45RO+) T cells sorted from blood. CDR3 amino acids: CASMDRGSVGANVLTF. CDR3 DNA: TGTGCCAGCATGGACAGGGGATCTGTTGGGGCCAACGTCCTGACTTTC.